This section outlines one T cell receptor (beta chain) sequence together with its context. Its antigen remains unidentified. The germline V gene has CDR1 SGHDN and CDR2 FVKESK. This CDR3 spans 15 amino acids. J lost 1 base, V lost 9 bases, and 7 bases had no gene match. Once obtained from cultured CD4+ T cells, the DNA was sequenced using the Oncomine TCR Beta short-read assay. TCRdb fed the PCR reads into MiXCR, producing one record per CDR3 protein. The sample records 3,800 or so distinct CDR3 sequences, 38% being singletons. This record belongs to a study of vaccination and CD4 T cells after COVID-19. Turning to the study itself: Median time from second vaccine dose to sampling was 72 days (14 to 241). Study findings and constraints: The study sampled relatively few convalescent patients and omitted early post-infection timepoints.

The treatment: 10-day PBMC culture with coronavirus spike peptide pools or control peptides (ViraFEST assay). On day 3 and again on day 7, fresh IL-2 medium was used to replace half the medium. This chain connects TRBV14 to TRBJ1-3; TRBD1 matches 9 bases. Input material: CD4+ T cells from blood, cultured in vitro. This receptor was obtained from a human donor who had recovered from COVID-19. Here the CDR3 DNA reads TGTGCCAGTCAACCGGGACAGGGATCTGGAAACACCATATATTTT. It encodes CASQPGQGSGNTIYF.